The present T cell receptor beta chain was sequenced within a study of cytomegalovirus exposure and HLA in healthy donors. This clone was counted only a few times. PCR employed 60 Vbeta and 13 Jbeta primers. Method: immunoSEQ multiplex PCR; TCRdb's copy keeps in-frame clones and lacks some. The repertoire holds about 160,000 clones, around 88% seen once, with around 0.85% in the top ten. V lost 5 bases and J lost 3, with 16 bases in between. The CDR3 totals 14 residues. Germline V gene data show CDR1 as GTSNPN and CDR2 as SVGIG (reference sequence). Sequenced sample: PBMCs. This chain links TRBV30 with TRBJ2-5; D is possibly TRBD1 (6 bases). This clonotype was obtained from a woman aged 30 to 39 in good health and CMV-seronegative. Written as DNA, the CDR3 is TGTGCCTGGGCCGGGACATGGTCGGAAGAGACCCAGTACTTC. It yields the protein CAWAGTWSEETQYF. The full variable domain, with the rest looked up from reference TRBV30 and TRBJ2-5, is SQTIHQWPATLVQPVGSPLSLECTVEGTSNPNLYWYRQAAGRGLQLLFYSVGIGQISSEVPQNLSASRPQDRQFILSSKKLLLSDSGFYLCAWAGTWSEETQYFGPGTRLLVL.